The 32 T cell receptor beta chains below come from one sample, sequenced in a study of vaccination and CD4 T cells after COVID-19. Treatment indicated: roughly 10-day PBMC culture with coronavirus spike peptide pools or control peptides (ViraFEST assay). CD4+ T cells that had been cultured provided DNA sequenced with the Oncomine TCR Beta short-read assay. TCRdb used MiXCR to reprocess the PCR reads, holding one entry per CDR3 protein. The sample lists 7,200 or so distinct CDR3 sequences; roughly 57% were seen once. What these receptors recognize is not known. Material for sequencing was CD4+ T cells from blood, cultured in vitro. The receptors were gathered from a human donor who had recovered from COVID-19.

The gene calls are TRBV7-6 and TRBJ2-2; tentatively, D is TRBD1 or TRBD2 (6 bases each). The length of the CDR3 is 16 residues. Germline V gene lookup returns CDR1 SGHVS and CDR2 FNYEAQ. V dropped 5 bases and J dropped 0 bases, with 13 bases sitting between them. CDR3 loop: CASSGGGITNTGELFF. In DNA form, the CDR3 reads TGTGCCAGCAGCGGAGGGGGGATTACGAACACCGGGGAGCTGTTTTTT. Supplemented by reference TRBV7-6 and TRBJ2-2, the full variable domain reads GAGVSQSPRYKVTKRGQDVALRCDPISGHVSLYWYRQALGQGPEFLTYFNYEAQQDKSGLPNDRFSAERPEGSISTLTIQRTEQRDSAMYRCASSGGGITNTGELFFGEGSRLTVL.

By share of the sample, this clonotype is large. The rearrangement links TRBV30 to TRBJ1-2, with D possibly TRBD1 on 5 matching bases. This CDR3 region has 13 residues. Germline V gene data show CDR1 as GTSNPN and CDR2 as SVGIG (reference sequence). The V and J ends lost 2 bases and 2 bases respectively, with 9 bases between them. CDR3 region: CAWSKGANYGYTF. CDR3 in DNA: TGTGCCTGGAGTAAAGGGGCGAACTATGGCTACACCTTC.

The chain combines TRBV28 with TRBJ1-5; 8 bases align to TRBD1. Unmatched junction bases numbered 5, after V lost 4 bases and J lost 0 bases. Germline-derived CDR1 and CDR2 are MDHEN and SYDVKM. The CDR3 runs 16 residues. The CDR3 coding sequence is TGTGCCAGCAGTTGGCAGGGACAGGTTAGCAATCAGCCCCAGCATTTT. Amino acid sequence: CASSWQGQVSNQPQHF.

V is TRBV6-1 and J is TRBJ1-1; D remains ambiguous. The germline gives CDR1 MNHNS, CDR2 SASEGT. The CDR3 has 14 amino acids. V dropped 3 bases and J dropped 2 bases, with 10 bases sitting between them. The chain's CDR3 is CASSEGSFNTEAFF. CDR3 sequence (DNA): TGTGCCAGCAGTGAGGGAAGCTTCAACACTGAAGCTTTCTTT.

This clonotype was seen only a few times. J is TRBJ1-2 and V is TRBV20-1; 11 bases are shared with TRBD1. Looked up from germline, CDR1 is DFQATT and CDR2 is SNEGSKA (reference sequence). This CDR3 is built from 13 residues. Trimming cost V 2 bases and J 7 bases; bases outside gene matches: 3. CDR3 nucleotides: TGCAGTGCTAGAAGGACAGGGGGCGGTGGCTACACCTTC. This encodes CSARRTGGGGYTF.

V gene TRBV2 combines with J gene TRBJ2-7; no clear D gene. The ends were cut back, 6 bases at V and 3 bases at J, with 9 bases in the middle. CDR1 is SNHLY, CDR2 FYNNEI, per germline. This CDR3 spans 12 amino acids. The CDR3 is CASRQFHYEQYF. CDR3 sequence (DNA): TGTGCCAGCAGACAGTTTCACTACGAGCAGTACTTC.

The CDR3 spells CASRSPGSGYTF. CDR3 coding DNA: TGTGCCAGCAGGTCCCCGGGGTCAGGCTACACCTTC. The chain joins TRBV6-1 to TRBJ1-2, with D uncertain. Trimming removed 6 bases from V and 8 bases from J, with 13 bases in between. The CDR3 is 12 residues long. CDR1 MNHNS and CDR2 SASEGT come from the germline V gene.

CDR3 sequence: CATKQGQGTGELFF. In DNA, the CDR3 is TGTGCCACCAAACAGGGTCAGGGCACCGGGGAGCTGTTTTTT. The chain uses TRBV19 and TRBJ2-2; D possibly corresponds to TRBD1 (6 bases). The CDR3 has 14 residues. Per the germline V gene, CDR1 is LNHDA and CDR2 is SQIVND (reference sequence). V was shortened by 10 bases and J by 4 bases, with 16 bases between the two germline ends. Complete variable domain (other parts from reference TRBV19 and TRBJ2-2): DGGITQSPKYLFRKEGQNVTLSCEQNLNHDAMYWYRQDPGQGLRLIYYSQIVNDFQKGDIAEGYSVSREKKESFPLTVTSAQKNPTAFYLCATKQGQGTGELFFGEGSRLTVL.

The chain links TRBV6-5 to TRBJ1-2; maybe TRBD1 (6 bases). V was pared by 0 bases and J by 12 bases, with 14 bases between. Germline V lookup: CDR1 MNHEY, CDR2 SVGAGI. The length of the CDR3 is 13 residues. CDR3 loop: CASSYSTPGGHTF. Written as DNA, the CDR3 is TGTGCCAGCAGTTACTCTACTCCCGGGGGGCACACCTTC.

This rearrangement joins TRBV19 to TRBJ2-7; the D gene is possibly TRBD1 (6 bases). V lost 3 bases and J 6 bases, leaving 15 bases between the germline ends. The CDR3 covers 14 residues. CDR1 and CDR2 (germline): LNHDA, SQIVND (reference sequence). CDR3 sequence reads: CASSIRVGAFEQYF. CDR3 DNA: TGTGCCAGTAGTATCCGTGTGGGGGCTTTCGAGCAGTACTTC.

The chain carries TRBV6-1 and TRBJ2-5; possible D gene TRBD1, 6 bases. V was pared by 5 bases and J by 5 bases, with 12 bases between. This CDR3 region has 13 residues. Germline V gives CDR1 MNHNS, CDR2 SASEGT. The CDR3 nucleotides are TGTGCCAGCAGTCCAGGGGTTCGCGAGACCCAGTACTTC. It translates to CASSPGVRETQYF.

V gene TRBV5-5 combines with J gene TRBJ1-1, with TRBD1 as a possible D gene (5 bases). Germline CDR1 is SGHKS and CDR2 is YYEKEE (reference sequence). Trimming took 3 bases from V and 3 from J, leaving 12 bases between them. The CDR3 is made up of 14 amino acids. In DNA, the CDR3 is TGTGCCAGCAGCTGGGTTACAGGTGACACTGAAGCTTTCTTT. It is translated as CASSWVTGDTEAFF. The full variable domain, rest sourced from reference TRBV5-5 and TRBJ1-1, is DAGVTQSPTHLIKTRGQQVTLRCSPISGHKSVSWYQQVLGQGPQFIFQYYEKEERGRGNFPDRFSARQFPNYSSELNVNALLLGDSALYLCASSWVTGDTEAFFGQGTRLTVV.

The chain couples TRBV7-9 to TRBJ2-7; D gene unclear. The CDR3 spans 11 residues. Trimming shortened V by 7 bases and J by 6 bases, and 10 bases separated the two germline ends. Germline assignment: CDR1 SEHNR and CDR2 FQNEAQ (reference sequence). This CDR3 is CASTTTIEQYF. CDR3 coding DNA: TGTGCCAGCACGACAACGATCGAGCAGTACTTC.

This sequence joins TRBV6-1 and TRBJ1-1, with 7 nucleotides matching TRBD1. Germline CDR1 MNHNS, CDR2 SASEGT. V was clipped by 6 bases and J by 2 bases; unmatched bases: 6. The length of the CDR3 is 14 residues. In nucleotides, the CDR3 is TGTGCCAGCAGGTTGACAGGGTCTAACACTGAAGCTTTCTTT. This gives the protein CASRLTGSNTEAFF.

This clonotype was seen only a few times. This rearrangement joins TRBV7-2 to TRBJ1-2; D is unresolved. V gave up 2 bases and J gave up 4 bases, with 14 bases separating them. CDR1 SGHTA and CDR2 FQGNSA come from the germline V gene. The CDR3 sequence is 15 residues long. The CDR3 reads CASSLTGAEIYGYTF. The CDR3 nucleotides are TGTGCCAGCAGCTTAACGGGAGCGGAGATCTATGGCTACACCTTC.

J is TRBJ1-5 and V is TRBV28; D might be TRBD1 (6 bases). The ends were cut back, 6 bases at V and 1 base at J, with 19 bases in the middle. CDR3 length equals 17 residues. Germline CDR1 MDHEN, CDR2 SYDVKM. CDR3 loop: CASRPPNRVRSNQPQHF. In DNA form, the CDR3 reads TGTGCCAGCAGACCCCCGAACAGGGTACGGAGCAATCAGCCCCAGCATTTT. Supplemented by reference TRBV28 and TRBJ1-5, the full variable domain reads DVKVTQSSRYLVKRTGEKVFLECVQDMDHENMFWYRQDPGLGLRLIYFSYDVKMKEKGDIPEGYSVSREKKERFSLILESASTNQTSMYLCASRPPNRVRSNQPQHFGDGTRLSIL.

This clonotype has only a few counts. The rearrangement joins TRBV20-1 to TRBJ2-4, with TRBD2 matching 12 bases. Germline V gene lookup returns CDR1 DFQATT and CDR2 SNEGSKA (reference sequence). The CDR3 covers 17 residues. V dropped 4 bases and J dropped 6; count of bases not matched to a gene: 13. The CDR3 loop reads CSAKSLPLAGGGNIQYF. CDR3 coding DNA: TGCAGTGCTAAATCCCTCCCCCTAGCGGGAGGGGGAAACATTCAGTACTTC.

The CDR3 bases are TGTGCCAGCCTTAATACGGGCACCTCCGGCCTGGGAGGCTACACCTTC. This encodes CASLNTGTSGLGGYTF. The chain recombines TRBV28 with TRBJ1-2; D gene unclear. Deletions cut 8 bases from V and 8 bases from J, with 27 bases between. Germline V lookup: CDR1 MDHEN, CDR2 SYDVKM. The CDR3 length is 16 residues.

The CDR3 loop is CSAREAWPSTDTQYF. The CDR3 coding sequence is TGCAGTGCTAGAGAGGCTTGGCCTAGCACAGATACGCAGTATTTT. The rearrangement joins TRBV20-1 to TRBJ2-3; D ambiguous. Germline loops: CDR1 DFQATT, CDR2 SNEGSKA (reference sequence). V lost 0 bases and J 0 bases, leaving 10 bases between the germline ends. The CDR3 runs to 15 residues.

The rearrangement uses TRBV4-1 and TRBJ2-5; D may be TRBD1 (5 bases). The CDR3 is 13 residues long. V dropped 4 bases and J dropped 4 bases, with 10 bases sitting between them. CDR1 MGHRA and CDR2 YSYEKL come from the germline V gene. The CDR3: CASSRLQGETQYF. As DNA, the CDR3 is TGCGCCAGCAGCCGCCTGCAGGGAGAGACCCAGTACTTC.

There are a few counts of this clonotype. This rearrangement joins TRBV6-1 to TRBJ2-1; D unclear. Germline V gives CDR1 MNHNS, CDR2 SASEGT. With 5 bases removed from V and 0 bases from J, the gap between germline ends came to 14 bases. The CDR3 has 16 residues. The CDR3 sequence: CASSQSPPGSYNEQFF. The CDR3 DNA reads TGTGCCAGCAGTCAGTCTCCCCCGGGCTCCTACAATGAGCAGTTCTTC.

This clonotype showed up just a few times. The rearrangement joins TRBV7-2 to TRBJ2-3, with 8 bases matching TRBD1. Germline values: CDR1 SGHTA, CDR2 FQGNSA. With V trimmed by 5 bases and J by 1 base, 8 bases remained unmatched. This CDR3 contains 16 residues. CDR3 protein: CASSPGTGTRTDTQYF. CDR3 in DNA: TGTGCCAGCAGCCCGGGGACAGGTACCCGCACAGATACGCAGTATTTT.

The gene calls are TRBV6-1 and TRBJ2-2; D is perhaps TRBD2 (5 bases). The CDR3 runs to 15 residues. Germline assignment: CDR1 MNHNS and CDR2 SASEGT. Trimming shortened V by 6 bases and J by 0 bases, and 11 bases separated the two germline ends. The CDR3 coding sequence is TGTGCCAGCAGGCTGGAGGCGGCGAACACCGGGGAGCTGTTTTTT. This gives the protein CASRLEAANTGELFF.

The genes are TRBV5-4 and TRBJ1-2, with 9 bases fitting TRBD1. With 4 bases clipped from V and 4 bases from J, the junction kept 5 bases outside the gene matches. Germline CDR1 reads SGHNT; CDR2 reads YYREEE (reference sequence). The CDR3 spans 14 residues. The chain's CDR3 is CASSQKQGAYGYTF. DNA of the CDR3: TGTGCCAGCAGCCAAAAACAGGGGGCCTATGGCTACACCTTC.

The gene calls are TRBV27 and TRBJ2-1; 7 bases match TRBD1. V lost 1 base, J lost 7 bases, and 4 bases stayed unmatched. Germline V gives CDR1 MNHEY, CDR2 SMNVEV (reference sequence). The CDR3 has 14 residues. The CDR3 loop reads CASSLWGQRNEQFF. CDR3 sequence (DNA): TGTGCCAGCAGTTTATGGGGACAGAGAAATGAGCAGTTCTTC.

This clonotype was observed a single time. This chain joins TRBV5-8 and TRBJ1-1, with 7 bases that match TRBD1. The CDR3 loop spans 16 amino acids. Trimming removed 3 bases from V and 4 bases from J; junction bases left unmatched: 12. Germline-derived CDR1 and CDR2 are SGHTS and YDEGEE. Here the CDR3 reads CASSCPGQRVTTEAFF. The DNA of the CDR3 is TGTGCCAGCAGCTGCCCGGGACAGCGGGTAACCACTGAAGCTTTCTTT. Based on the CDR3 plus reference TRBV5-8 and TRBJ1-1, the full variable domain is EAGVTQSPTHLIKTRGQQATLRCSPISGHTSVYWYQQALGLGLQFLLWYDEGEERNRGNFPPRFSGRQFPNYSSELNVNALELEDSALYLCASSCPGQRVTTEAFFGQGTRLTVV.

Only a few counts were recorded for this clonotype. The rearrangement links TRBV20-1 to TRBJ2-3; D not resolved. This CDR3 region has 14 residues. The V gene lost 0 bases and the J gene lost 0 bases, with 7 bases spanning the gap. Germline assignment: CDR1 DFQATT and CDR2 SNEGSKA (reference sequence). In DNA form, the CDR3 reads TGCAGTGCTAGAGAGGCCACTAGCACAGATACGCAGTATTTT. The encoded protein is CSAREATSTDTQYF.

The chain has TRBV15 and TRBJ1-3; the D is unclear. With 1 base removed from V and 2 bases from J, the gap between germline ends came to 6 bases. There are 14 residues in the CDR3. Germline CDR1 and CDR2: LNHNV and YYDKDF (reference sequence). The CDR3 DNA is TGTGCCACCAGCAGAGGGGTGGCTGGAAACACCATATATTTT. It translates to CATSRGVAGNTIYF.

The V and J genes are TRBV6-1 and TRBJ1-4; 9 bases fit TRBD1. This CDR3 is built from 16 residues. After removal of 2 bases from V and 7 bases from J, the junction contained 8 bases not matched to a gene. The germline CDR1 and CDR2 sequences are MNHNS and SASEGT. CDR3 DNA: TGTGCCAGCAGTGAAAGGTGGGGGACAGGGAGTGAAAAACTGTTTTTT. Residues: CASSERWGTGSEKLFF.

The chain joins TRBV7-9 to TRBJ2-5; the D is unclear. Trimming removed 5 bases at V and 4 bases at J, with 14 bases between. CDR1 is SEHNR, CDR2 FQNEAQ, per germline (reference sequence). The CDR3 spans 14 residues. CDR3 sequence reads: CASSPLLARETQYF. In nucleotides, the CDR3 is TGTGCCAGCAGCCCTCTACTCGCGCGAGAGACCCAGTACTTC.

J is TRBJ1-6 and V is TRBV27; D unclear. Trimming shortened V by 5 bases and J by 6 bases, and 8 bases separated the two germline ends. The CDR3 is 13 amino acids. Germline CDR1 MNHEY, CDR2 SMNVEV (reference sequence). CDR3 region: CASSKQFNSPLHF. In DNA form, the CDR3 reads TGTGCCAGCAGTAAACAATTTAATTCACCCCTCCACTTT.

V gene TRBV19 combines with J gene TRBJ1-6; D is unclear. The CDR3 runs 13 residues. Trimming stripped 6 bases from V and 7 bases from J, with 10 bases between. Per germline, CDR1 LNHDA and CDR2 SQIVND (reference sequence). The CDR3 loop reads CASRPGENSPLHF. CDR3 in DNA: TGTGCCAGTAGGCCCGGGGAGAATTCACCCCTCCACTTT.